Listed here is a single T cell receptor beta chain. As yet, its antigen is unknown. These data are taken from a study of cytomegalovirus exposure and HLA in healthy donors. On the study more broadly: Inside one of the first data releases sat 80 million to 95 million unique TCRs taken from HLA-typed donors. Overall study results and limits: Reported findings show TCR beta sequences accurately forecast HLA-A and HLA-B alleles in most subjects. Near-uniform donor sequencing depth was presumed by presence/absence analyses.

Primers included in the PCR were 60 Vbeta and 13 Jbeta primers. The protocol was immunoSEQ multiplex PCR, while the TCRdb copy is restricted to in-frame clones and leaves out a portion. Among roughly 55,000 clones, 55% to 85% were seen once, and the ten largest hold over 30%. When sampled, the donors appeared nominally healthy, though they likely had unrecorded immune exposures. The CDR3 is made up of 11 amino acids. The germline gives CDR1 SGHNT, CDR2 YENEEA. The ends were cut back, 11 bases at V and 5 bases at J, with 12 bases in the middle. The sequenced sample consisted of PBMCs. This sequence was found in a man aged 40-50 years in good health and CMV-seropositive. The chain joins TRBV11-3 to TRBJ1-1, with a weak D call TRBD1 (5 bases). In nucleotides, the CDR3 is TGTGCCCCCCGGGGGAGGACTGAAGCTTTCTTT. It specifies CAPRGRTEAFF.